This TCR beta chain is from a study of cytomegalovirus exposure and HLA in healthy donors. Study-level information: Inside one of the first data releases sat 75 million to 100 million unique TCRs taken from HLA-typed donors. Findings and limits, study-wide: CMV serostatus was the sole immune exposure data available. In an earlier analysis, about 87% or about 30%: the productive usage of most TCR beta V segments. Later analysis indicated greater clonal expansion among HLA-associated TCR beta chains than among equally common other chains.

Primers: 60 Vbeta forward and 13 Jbeta reverse. Profiling relied on immunoSEQ multiplex PCR, and the TCRdb table lists in-frame clones only, not all of them. This sample has about 200,000 clones, with approximately 70% found just once. Trimming cost V 2 bases and J 1 base, with 10 bases left between them. Per germline, CDR1 SGHRS and CDR2 YFSETQ. The CDR3 length is 15 residues. Comments on this clone: The antigen remains undetermined.

The sequence derives from a woman aged 25 to 39 in good health and CMV-seronegative. Sequenced sample: PBMCs. This sequence joins TRBV5-1 and TRBJ2-1, with a possible D match to TRBD1 (6 bases). The CDR3 loop is CASSFLQGSYNEQFF. CDR3 bases: TGCGCCAGCAGCTTCCTACAGGGATCCTACAATGAGCAGTTCTTC.